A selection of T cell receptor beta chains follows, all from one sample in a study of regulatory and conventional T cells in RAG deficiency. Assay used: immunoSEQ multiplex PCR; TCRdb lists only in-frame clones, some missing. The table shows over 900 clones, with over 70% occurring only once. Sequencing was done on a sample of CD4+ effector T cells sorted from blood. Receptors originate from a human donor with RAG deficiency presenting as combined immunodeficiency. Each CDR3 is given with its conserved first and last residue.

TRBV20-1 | CSAGANYGYTF
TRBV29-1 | CSVALGVPDTQYF
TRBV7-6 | CASSLMTDTQYF
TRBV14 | CASSQVEAFF
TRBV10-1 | CASSFTDTQYF
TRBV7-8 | CASSLAYGYTF
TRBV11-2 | CASSLGVNTEAFF
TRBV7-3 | CASSPSADTQYF
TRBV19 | CASSITTDTQYF
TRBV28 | CASSLVAGNTEAFF
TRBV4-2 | CASSLSSYEQYF
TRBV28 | CASSLQYTEAFF
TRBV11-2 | CASSKYEQYF
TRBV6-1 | CASSTSYEQYF
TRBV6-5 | CASSLTGRGNQPQHF
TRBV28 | CASSLGYSPLRFYNEQFF
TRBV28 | CASSLLSSYEQYF
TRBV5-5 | CASSSRSYSNQPQHF
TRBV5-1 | CASSRVTDTQYF
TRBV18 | CASSPYNEQFF
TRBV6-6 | CASSYPNTGELFF
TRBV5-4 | CASSPSQWNADTQYF
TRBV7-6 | CASSTSTDTQYF
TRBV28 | CASQPVEYTQYF
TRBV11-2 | CASSLGGDTQYF
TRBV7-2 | CASSAYYEQYF
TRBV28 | CASSILTYPPSWYF
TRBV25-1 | CASTRTDTQYF
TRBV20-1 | CSARDYNEQFF
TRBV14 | CASSLRDANYNEQFF
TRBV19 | CASMNTEAFF
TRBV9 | CASSALMNTEAFF
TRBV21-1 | CASIQQRKNIQYF
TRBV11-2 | CASSPADTQYF
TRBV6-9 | CASSYDTEAFF
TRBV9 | CASSSQETQYF
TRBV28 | CASRDYGYTF
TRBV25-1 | CASTLGAFYEQYF
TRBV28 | CASSSGYEKLFF
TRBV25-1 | CASTEWGGEKLFF